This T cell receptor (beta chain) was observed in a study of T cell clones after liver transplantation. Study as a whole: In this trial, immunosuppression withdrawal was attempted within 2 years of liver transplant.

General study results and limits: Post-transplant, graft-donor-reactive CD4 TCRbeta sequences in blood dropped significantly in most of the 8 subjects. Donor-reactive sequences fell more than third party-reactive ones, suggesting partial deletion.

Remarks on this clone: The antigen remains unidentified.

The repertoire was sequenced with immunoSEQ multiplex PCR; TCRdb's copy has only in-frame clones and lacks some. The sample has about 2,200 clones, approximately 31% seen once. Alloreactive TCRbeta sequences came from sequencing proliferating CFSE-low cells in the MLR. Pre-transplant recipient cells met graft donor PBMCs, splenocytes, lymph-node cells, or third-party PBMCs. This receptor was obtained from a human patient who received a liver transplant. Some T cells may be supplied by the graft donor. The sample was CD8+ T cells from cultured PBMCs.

CDR3 sequence (DNA): TGTGCCAGCAGCTACACTAGCCTGAGCTCCTACGAGCAGTACTTC. Protein sequence: CASSYTSLSSYEQYF. The V gene is TRBV7-2, the J gene TRBJ2-7; tentatively, D is TRBD2 (6 bases). This CDR3 region has 15 residues. V lost 4 bases and J 0 bases, leaving 13 bases between the germline ends. Germline values: CDR1 SGHTA, CDR2 FQGNSA. Complete variable domain (other parts from reference TRBV7-2 and TRBJ2-7): GAGVSQSPSNKVTEKGKDVELRCDPISGHTALYWYRQSLGQGLEFLIYFQGNSAPDKSGLPSDRFSAERTGGSVSTLTIQRTQQEDSAVYLCASSYTSLSSYEQYFGPGTRLTVT.